This note documents a single T cell receptor (beta chain) sequence. The antigen remains undetermined. This specimen comes from a study of shared clonotypes between healthy human individuals. Researchers partitioned CD4+ cells into CD45RA+ naive and CD45RA-negative memory subsets. Trimming took off 5 bases at V and 0 bases at J, with 11 bases between the two ends. Per germline, CDR1 SGHVS and CDR2 FNYEAQ. This CDR3 region has 16 residues. The method was immunoSEQ multiplex PCR; TCRdb's version includes in-frame clones alone and lacks a portion of them. The sample gives hundreds of thousands of clones, 95% to 98% of which show up once; 0.057% is in the top ten. General study points: Non-shared clonotypes displayed generation probabilities falling below those of clonotypes present in all four donors.

The source of this sequence is a woman in her twenties or thirties in good health. The V call is TRBV7-6, the J call TRBJ2-6; no clear D. The sample taken for sequencing was naive CD4+ T cells sorted from blood. Subset indicated: CD45RA+ positively selected. As DNA, the CDR3 is TGTGCCAGCAGCCCACAAGAAAGCTCTGGGGCCAACGTCCTGACTTTC. Encoded protein: CASSPQESSGANVLTF.